This TCR beta chain was sequenced in a study of T cell repertoires in cytomegalovirus infection. MiXCR was run by TCRdb on the reads, yielding one entry per CDR3 protein. Here the sample spans about 230,000 distinct CDR3 sequences, over 20% being singletons. This clonotype was seen repeatedly, ten times or more. The TCR sequence derives from a human donor in good health (CMV status not recorded). Some clones in this sample may be carry-over from other donors' samples. Sequencing was carried out using CD8+ T cells from PBMCs.

As DNA, the CDR3 is TGTGCCAGCAGTCCCTGGGGGTTCCCGAATGAAAAACTGTTTTTT. Translated, it gives CASSPWGFPNEKLFF. The V gene is TRBV27, the J gene TRBJ1-4, with a possible D match to TRBD1 (5 bases). Germline V gene sequence: CDR1 MNHEY, CDR2 SMNVEV (reference sequence). The length of the CDR3 is 15 residues. The V end lost 5 bases, the J end lost 5 bases, and 15 bases lay between the germline ends.